Detailed here is one T cell receptor beta chain. There is no known antigen for this receptor. No much larger clonotype is one base removed from it; base qualities were not supplied. This entry belongs to a study of shared T cell receptors in the human thymus (dated by TCRdb to the early 2020s). About the study as a whole: The study examined how the human thymus generates shared, self-reactive T-cell receptor alpha chains.

The library came from the immunoSEQ multiplex PCR assay. The immuneACCESS repertoire file appears here via TCRdb, limited to in-frame rearrangements. These files lack a portion of the clones; in checked studies, under half of the deficit traces to unresolved V genes, and the cause of the others is not known. This sample lists hundreds of thousands of clones; around 78% were detected once. In total, the top ten clones hold roughly 0.013% of the sample. These data were also filed under a second study, of human thymus T cells. Reported in the second study: In Finland, the donors were immunologically healthy infants who were having open corrective cardiac surgery for congenital heart defects. Thymus tissue was obtained as surgical resects removed during corrective cardiac surgery. Both the thymic and the peripheral blood repertoires appeared to show biased V and J gene segment usage. Highly overlapping thymic TCR repertoires among unrelated individuals were reported in the related research. The study described the TCR alpha and beta repertoires in about eight infant thymus samples and four matching peripheral blood samples. Donor ages ranging from roughly 6 to 244 days were recorded, and about six male and a couple of female infants were included in the cohort. Thymocytes were released mechanically from tissue and stored at -70 °C as pellets of 10-30 million cells. A QIAsymphony instrument was used to extract genomic DNA from frozen cell pellets. The immunoSEQ multiplex PCR assay was used to amplify the TCRB and TCRAD loci from a standardized quantity of quality-controlled genomic DNA. Amplicons spanned the V(D)J region at a length sufficient to cover the CDR3 and identify V and J genes. Amplicon sequencing was performed on an Illumina platform through the commercial immunoSEQ service. Corrections for primer bias and sequencing errors followed previously described methods, while TCRAD and TCRB definitions were based on the IMGT database. The repertoires were analysed using immunoSEQ Analyzer 3.0 and VDJTools for basic statistics, V/J segment usage, diversity estimates, rarefaction and pairwise overlap. To estimate diversity, the Chao1, ChaoE, Efron-Thisted, Shannon and inverse Simpson indices were applied, and diversity was also estimated on datasets down-sampled to the smallest sample. Repertoire overlap used strict matching of CDR3 nucleotide sequence, V gene and J gene, with Jaccard-based multidimensional scaling clustering. Thymus samples yielded on average approximately 840,000 unique TCRB clonotypes, compared with around 84,000 from blood samples.

The receptor was isolated from a boy less than two years old with a congenital heart defect. Donor details come from another sample of the same person, matched by shared clones. The specimen was thymocytes.

The base sequence is TGTGCCAGCAGGGAGGGTAGGTTTGGCCTCAACGACGAGCAGTACTTC. Its translation is CASREGRFGLNDEQYF. The receptor chain draws on TRBV2 and TRBJ2-7; the D gene is perhaps TRBD2, on 6 matching bases. Trimming takes 6 bases from V and 5 bases from J, and the germline ends sit 23 bases apart. CDR1 SNHLY and CDR2 FYNNEI are derived from the germline V gene. The CDR3 measures 16 amino acids from cysteine to phenylalanine. The sequence is cut down to CDR3 DNA, 48 bases in frame from base 1.